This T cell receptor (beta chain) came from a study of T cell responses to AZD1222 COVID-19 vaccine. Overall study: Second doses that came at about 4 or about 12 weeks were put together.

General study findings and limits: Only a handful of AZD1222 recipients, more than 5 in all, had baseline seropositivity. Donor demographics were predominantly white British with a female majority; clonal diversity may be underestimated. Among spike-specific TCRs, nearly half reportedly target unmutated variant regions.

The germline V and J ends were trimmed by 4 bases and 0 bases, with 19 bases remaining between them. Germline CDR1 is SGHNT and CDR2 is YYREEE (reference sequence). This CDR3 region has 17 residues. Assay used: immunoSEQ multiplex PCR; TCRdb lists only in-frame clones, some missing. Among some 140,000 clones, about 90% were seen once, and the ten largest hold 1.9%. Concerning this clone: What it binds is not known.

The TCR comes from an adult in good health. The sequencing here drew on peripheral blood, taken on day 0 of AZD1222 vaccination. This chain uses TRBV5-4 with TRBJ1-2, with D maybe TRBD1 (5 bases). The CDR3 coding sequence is TGTGCCAGCAGCCCCCAAAATAGGGACGGAGCTAACTATGGCTACACCTTC. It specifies CASSPQNRDGANYGYTF.